The 18 T cell receptor beta chains listed next were all sequenced from one sample in a study of blood T cell repertoires in COVID-19. Repertoires were generated with immunoSEQ multiplex PCR, while TCRdb's copy carries only in-frame clones and drops some. The sample yields fewer than 50,000 clones, 65% to 85% seen once. Sequencing used peripheral blood. The receptor source for this set is a woman older than 75 with active or convalescent COVID-19.

In its sample, this clone was seen a few times. This chain uses TRBV2 with TRBJ1-5; D gene unclear. Trimming shortened V by 7 bases and J by 3 bases, and 10 bases separated the two germline ends. The germline V gene has CDR1 SNHLY and CDR2 FYNNEI. CDR3 length: 13 residues. CDR3 sequence (DNA): TGTGCCAGCAACAGTGAACTCAATCAGCCCCAGCATTTT. Its protein is CASNSELNQPQHF.

The V gene is TRBV28, the J gene TRBJ1-4; tentative D call: TRBD1 (5 bases). CDR3 length: 16 amino acids. V was clipped by 5 bases and J by 3 bases, with 16 bases between them. Per the germline V gene, CDR1 is MDHEN and CDR2 is SYDVKM. The CDR3 region has the DNA TGTGCCAGCAGTGGGGGGAAACGGTCGGCTAATGAAAAACTGTTTTTT. Encoded protein: CASSGGKRSANEKLFF. Full variable domain (outside the CDR3, taken from reference TRBV28 and TRBJ1-4): DVKVTQSSRYLVKRTGEKVFLECVQDMDHENMFWYRQDPGLGLRLIYFSYDVKMKEKGDIPEGYSVSREKKERFSLILESASTNQTSMYLCASSGGKRSANEKLFFGSGTQLSVL.

The chain is built from TRBV7-2 and TRBJ1-2; possibly TRBD1 for D (5 bases). V was shortened by 7 bases and J by 5 bases, with 11 bases between the two germline ends. The CDR3 runs to 12 residues. Germline V lookup: CDR1 SGHTA, CDR2 FQGNSA. This CDR3 is CASTIGGYGYTF. The CDR3 DNA sequence: TGTGCCAGCACCATCGGGGGGTATGGCTACACCTTC. Full variable domain (outside the CDR3, taken from reference TRBV7-2 and TRBJ1-2): GAGVSQSPSNKVTEKGKDVELRCDPISGHTALYWYRQSLGQGLEFLIYFQGNSAPDKSGLPSDRFSAERTGGSVSTLTIQRTQQEDSAVYLCASTIGGYGYTFGSGTRLTVV.

The V gene is TRBV29-1, the J gene TRBJ1-2; the D gene is possibly TRBD1 (6 bases). This CDR3 is built from 12 residues. Per germline, CDR1 SQVTM and CDR2 ANQGSEA. V shed 7 bases and J shed 0 bases, with 9 bases lying between them. The CDR3 loop reads CSEWTANYGYTF. The CDR3, as DNA: TGCAGCGAGTGGACAGCTAACTATGGCTACACCTTC.

This rearrangement joins TRBV28 to TRBJ1-1, with TRBD1 as a possible D gene (6 bases). The germline V gene encodes CDR1 MDHEN and CDR2 SYDVKM. V lost 5 bases, J lost 2 bases, and 18 bases lay in between. The CDR3 loop spans 16 amino acids. For the CDR3, the DNA is TGTGCCAGCAGTACCCAAGAGGACAGTTTAAACACTGAAGCTTTCTTT. Its translation: CASSTQEDSLNTEAFF.

This clone was detected once. The J gene is TRBJ2-5, the V gene TRBV7-9, with a tentative D call TRBD1 (6 bases). Trimming took off 5 bases at V and 2 bases at J, with 9 bases between the two ends. The CDR3 contains 13 residues. The V gene's germline CDR1 is SEHNR and CDR2 FQNEAQ (reference sequence). DNA for the CDR3: TGTGCCAGCAGCCAGGACAGTCAAGAGACCCAGTACTTC. Protein sequence: CASSQDSQETQYF.

CDR3 nucleotides: TGTGCCAGCAGTGAATGGGAGGGGGCAGGGGGCCTGTGGACTGAAGCTTTCTTT. Protein: CASSEWEGAGGLWTEAFF. The chain carries TRBV25-1 and TRBJ1-1; 8 bases map to TRBD1. Per the germline V gene, CDR1 is MGHDK and CDR2 is SYGVNS. The CDR3 totals 18 residues. J gave up 5 bases and V 1 base, and 15 bases lay outside the gene matches.

By sample share, this clone is medium-sized. CDR3 sequence (DNA): TGTGCCAGCACTTCGGGACAGGGAACAGATACGCAGTATTTT. Translated: CASTSGQGTDTQYF. The rearrangement uses TRBV6-5 and TRBJ2-3; TRBD1 matches at 9 bases. V lost 7 bases, J lost 3 bases, and 5 bases stayed unmatched. The V gene's germline CDR1 is MNHEY and CDR2 SVGAGI. CDR3 length equals 14 residues.

The chain combines TRBV5-1 with TRBJ1-2, with TRBD1 identical over 7 bases. V shed 4 bases, J shed 6 bases, and the junction held 6 bases outside the gene matches. Germline V gene sequence: CDR1 SGHRS, CDR2 YFSETQ. This CDR3 region has 13 residues. The CDR3 sequence is CASSTEGAHGYTF. CDR3 coding DNA: TGCGCCAGCAGCACTGAGGGGGCACATGGCTACACCTTC. Looking up the rest from reference TRBV5-1 and TRBJ1-2 gives the full variable domain: KAGVTQTPRYLIKTRGQQVTLSCSPISGHRSVSWYQQTPGQGLQFLFEYFSETQRNKGNFPGRFSGRQFSNSRSEMNVSTLELGDSALYLCASSTEGAHGYTFGSGTRLTVV.

The CDR3 loop is CASRLGTVNQPQHF. CDR3 nucleotides: TGTGCCAGCCGCCTTGGGACAGTCAATCAGCCCCAGCATTTT. The chain carries TRBV28 and TRBJ1-5, with 7 bases that match TRBD1. V dropped 8 bases and J dropped 3; count of bases not matched to a gene: 7. Germline CDR1 reads MDHEN; CDR2 reads SYDVKM. The CDR3 is 14 residues long.

This chain joins TRBV19 and TRBJ1-3; D uncertain. The CDR3 totals 14 residues. The V gene lost 6 bases and the J gene lost 0 bases, with 9 bases spanning the gap. Germline V gene lookup returns CDR1 LNHDA and CDR2 SQIVND (reference sequence). CDR3 nucleotide sequence: TGTGCCAGTAGGGGAGGAAGCTCTGGAAACACCATATATTTT. The encoded protein is CASRGGSSGNTIYF.

This clone has just a few counts. The chain combines TRBV5-1 with TRBJ2-2; 7 bases map to TRBD1. J was trimmed by 2 bases and V by 2 bases; bases with no gene match: 6. The CDR3 has 16 amino acids. Per the germline V gene, CDR1 is SGHRS and CDR2 is YFSETQ. DNA for the CDR3: TGCGCCAGCAGCTTACGCGGACAGGCAAACACCGGGGAGCTGTTTTTT. Its translation: CASSLRGQANTGELFF.

The CDR3 nucleotides are TGTGCCAGCAGTTACACAGGGGGTGGAAACACCATATATTTT. Translating gives CASSYTGGGNTIYF. V gene TRBV6-5 combines with J gene TRBJ1-3, with 8 nucleotides matching TRBD1. The germline gives CDR1 MNHEY, CDR2 SVGAGI. The CDR3 has 14 amino acids. V dropped 2 bases and J dropped 3; count of bases not matched to a gene: 0.

V is TRBV9 and J is TRBJ2-5, with 9 bases lining up with TRBD2. CDR1 and CDR2 from the germline V gene are SGDLS and YYNGEE. This CDR3 comprises 15 residues. V dropped 2 bases and J dropped 4; count of bases not matched to a gene: 6. CDR3 in amino acids: CASSVDSGRGETQYF. The CDR3 DNA sequence: TGTGCCAGCAGCGTCGATAGCGGGAGAGGAGAGACCCAGTACTTC.

On this clone: This CDR3 is also generated by other DNA sequences in the sample. The chain carries TRBV28 and TRBJ1-2; no definite D call. The CDR3 is 11 residues long. Germline CDR1 and CDR2: MDHEN and SYDVKM. The ends were cut back, 4 bases at V and 2 bases at J, with 2 bases in the middle. In nucleotides, the CDR3 is TGTGCCAGCAGTTCAAACTATGGCTACACCTTC. It translates to CASSSNYGYTF.

V and J are TRBV7-8 and TRBJ1-3, with D possibly matching TRBD1 (6 bases). V was pared by 5 bases and J by 4 bases, with 15 bases between. CDR1 and CDR2 from the germline V gene are SGHVS and FQNEAQ. The CDR3 totals 15 residues. CDR3 residues: CASSGRTGRGNTIYF. The CDR3 DNA follows: TGTGCCAGCAGCGGAAGAACAGGGAGAGGAAACACCATATATTTT.

For the CDR3, the DNA is TGTGCCTGGAGTAAACAGTCCTCGGAGACCCAGTACTTC. Amino acid sequence: CAWSKQSSETQYF. This rearrangement joins TRBV30 to TRBJ2-5; D is unresolved. Trimming removed 2 bases at V and 5 bases at J, with 12 bases between. The germline gives CDR1 GTSNPN, CDR2 SVGIG (reference sequence). CDR3 size: 13 residues. The full variable domain, its missing parts supplied by reference TRBV30 and TRBJ2-5, is SQTIHQWPATLVQPVGSPLSLECTVEGTSNPNLYWYRQAAGRGLQLLFYSVGIGQISSEVPQNLSASRPQDRQFILSSKKLLLSDSGFYLCAWSKQSSETQYFGPGTRLLVL.

V usage is TRBV30 and J usage is TRBJ1-1; D might be TRBD1 (5 bases). In germline, CDR1 is GTSNPN, CDR2 SVGIG (reference sequence). Trimming cost V 2 bases and J 4 bases, with 11 bases left between them. The CDR3 length is 13 residues. DNA for the CDR3: TGTGCCTGGAGTCCCCAGGGTGGCACTGAAGCTTTCTTT. Amino acids: CAWSPQGGTEAFF.